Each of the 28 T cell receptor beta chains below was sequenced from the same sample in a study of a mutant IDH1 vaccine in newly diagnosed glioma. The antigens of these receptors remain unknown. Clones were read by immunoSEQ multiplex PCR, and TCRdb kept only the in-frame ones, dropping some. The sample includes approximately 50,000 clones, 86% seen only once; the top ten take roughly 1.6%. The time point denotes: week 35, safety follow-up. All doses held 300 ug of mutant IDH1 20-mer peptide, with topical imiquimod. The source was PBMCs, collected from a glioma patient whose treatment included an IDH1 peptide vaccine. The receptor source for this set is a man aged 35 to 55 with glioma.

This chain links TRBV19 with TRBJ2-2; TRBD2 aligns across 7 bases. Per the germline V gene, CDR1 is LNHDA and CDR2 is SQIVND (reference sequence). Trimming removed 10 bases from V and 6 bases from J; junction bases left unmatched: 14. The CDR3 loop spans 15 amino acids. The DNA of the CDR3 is TGTGCCACCAGTCACCCGACTAGCCCTTCCGGGGAGCTGTTTTTT. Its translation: CATSHPTSPSGELFF. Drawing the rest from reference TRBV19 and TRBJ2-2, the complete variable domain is DGGITQSPKYLFRKEGQNVTLSCEQNLNHDAMYWYRQDPGQGLRLIYYSQIVNDFQKGDIAEGYSVSREKKESFPLTVTSAQKNPTAFYLCATSHPTSPSGELFFGEGSRLTVL.

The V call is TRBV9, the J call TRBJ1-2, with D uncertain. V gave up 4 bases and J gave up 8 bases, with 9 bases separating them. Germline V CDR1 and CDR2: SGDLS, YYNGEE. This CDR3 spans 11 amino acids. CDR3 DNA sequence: TGTGCCAGCAGCCAAGGTGGGGGCTACACCTTC. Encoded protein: CASSQGGGYTF.

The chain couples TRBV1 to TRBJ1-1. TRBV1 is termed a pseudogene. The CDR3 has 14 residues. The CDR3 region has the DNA TGCACCAGCAGCCAAGACCTGGGTCACACTGAAGCTTTCTTT. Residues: CTSSQDLGHTEAFF.

The CDR3 loop is CASSTDPDGNTEAFF. The CDR3 nucleotides are TGTGCCAGCAGTACCGACCCTGACGGTAACACTGAAGCTTTCTTT. V and J are TRBV2 and TRBJ1-1; no firm D call. Germline assignment: CDR1 SNHLY and CDR2 FYNNEI. The CDR3 has 15 residues. Trimming took 5 bases from V and 2 from J, leaving 15 bases between them.

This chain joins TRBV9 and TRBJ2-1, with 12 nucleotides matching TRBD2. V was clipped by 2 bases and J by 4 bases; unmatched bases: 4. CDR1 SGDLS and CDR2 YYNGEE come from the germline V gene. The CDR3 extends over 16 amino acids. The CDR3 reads CASSVLAGGRYNEQFF. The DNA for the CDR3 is TGTGCCAGCAGCGTGCTAGCGGGAGGGAGATACAATGAGCAGTTCTTC.

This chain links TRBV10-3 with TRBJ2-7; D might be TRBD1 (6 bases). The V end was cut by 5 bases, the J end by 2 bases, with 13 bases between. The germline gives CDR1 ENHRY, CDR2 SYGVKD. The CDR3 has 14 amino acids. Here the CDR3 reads CAISRTGTTYEQYF. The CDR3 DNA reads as TGTGCCATCAGTCGGACCGGGACAACCTACGAGCAGTACTTC.

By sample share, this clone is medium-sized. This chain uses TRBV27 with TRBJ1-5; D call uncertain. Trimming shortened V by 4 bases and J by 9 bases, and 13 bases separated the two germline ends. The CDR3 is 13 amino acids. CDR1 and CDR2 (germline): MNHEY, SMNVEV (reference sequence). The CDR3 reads CASSSLSGLPQHF. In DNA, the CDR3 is TGTGCCAGCAGTTCCCTCAGTGGGTTGCCCCAGCATTTT.

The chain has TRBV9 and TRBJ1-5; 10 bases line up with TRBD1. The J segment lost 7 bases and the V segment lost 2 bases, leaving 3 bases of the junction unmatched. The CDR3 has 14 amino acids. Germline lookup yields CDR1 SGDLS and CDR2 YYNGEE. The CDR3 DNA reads TGTGCCAGCAGCGTGACAGGGGGCAGGCAGCCCCAGCATTTT. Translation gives CASSVTGGRQPQHF.

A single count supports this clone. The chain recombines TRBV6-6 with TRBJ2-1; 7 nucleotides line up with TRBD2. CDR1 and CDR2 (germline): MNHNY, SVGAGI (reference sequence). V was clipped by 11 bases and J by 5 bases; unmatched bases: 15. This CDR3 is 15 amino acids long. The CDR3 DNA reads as TGTGCCGCGCCCCGGGGGGAACTTGGGGACAATGAGCAGTTCTTC. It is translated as CAAPRGELGDNEQFF.

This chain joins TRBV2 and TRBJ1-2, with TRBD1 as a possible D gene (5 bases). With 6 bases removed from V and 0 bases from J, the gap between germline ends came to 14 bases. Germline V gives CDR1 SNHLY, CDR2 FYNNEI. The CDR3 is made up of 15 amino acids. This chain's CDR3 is CASRRQTTSNYGYTF. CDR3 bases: TGTGCCAGCAGGAGACAGACTACTTCTAACTATGGCTACACCTTC.

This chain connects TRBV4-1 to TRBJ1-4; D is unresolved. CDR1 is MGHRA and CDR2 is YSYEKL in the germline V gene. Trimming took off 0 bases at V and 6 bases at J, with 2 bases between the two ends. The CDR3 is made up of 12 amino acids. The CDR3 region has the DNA TGCGCCAGCAGCCAAGATTATGAAAAACTGTTTTTT. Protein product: CASSQDYEKLFF.

CDR3 region: CASSLGFRTGEGEQYF. CDR3 bases: TGTGCCAGCAGCCTGGGGTTCAGGACAGGGGAGGGCGAGCAGTACTTC. The genes are TRBV25-1 and TRBJ2-7; 9 bases map to TRBD1. The CDR3 is 16 amino acids. V lost 6 bases, J lost 6 bases, and 15 bases stayed unmatched. CDR1 and CDR2 (germline): MGHDK, SYGVNS.

This CDR3 is CASSSGIVNEQYF. In DNA form, the CDR3 reads TGTGCCAGCAGCTCCGGAATCGTGAACGAGCAGTACTTC. The V call is TRBV11-2, the J call TRBJ2-7; no clear D. Germline values: CDR1 SGHAT, CDR2 FQNNGV. The CDR3 loop spans 13 amino acids. The V end lost 4 bases, the J end lost 5 bases, and 12 bases lay between the germline ends.

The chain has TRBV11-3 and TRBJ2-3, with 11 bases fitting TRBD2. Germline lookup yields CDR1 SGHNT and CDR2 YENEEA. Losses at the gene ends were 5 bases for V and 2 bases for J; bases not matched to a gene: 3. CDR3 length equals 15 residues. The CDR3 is CASSKLAGATDTQYF. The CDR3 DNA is TGTGCCAGCAGCAAACTAGCGGGGGCCACAGATACGCAGTATTTT. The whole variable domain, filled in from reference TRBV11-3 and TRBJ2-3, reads EAGVVQSPRYKIIEKKQPVAFWCNPISGHNTLYWYLQNLGQGPELLIRYENEEAVDDSQLPKDRFSAERLKGVDSTLKIQPAELGDSAVYLCASSKLAGATDTQYFGPGTRLTVL.

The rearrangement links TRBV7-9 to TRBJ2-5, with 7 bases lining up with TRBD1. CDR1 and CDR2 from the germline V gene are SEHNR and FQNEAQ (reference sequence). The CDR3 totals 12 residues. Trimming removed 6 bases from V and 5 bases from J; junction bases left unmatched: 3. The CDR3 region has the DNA TGTGCCAGCAGACAGGGGTCGGAGACCCAGTACTTC. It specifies CASRQGSETQYF.

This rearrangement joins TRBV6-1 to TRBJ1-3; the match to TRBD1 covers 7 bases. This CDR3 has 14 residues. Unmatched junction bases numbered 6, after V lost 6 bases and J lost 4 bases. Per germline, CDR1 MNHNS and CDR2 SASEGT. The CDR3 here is CASSRTGQGNTIYF. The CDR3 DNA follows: TGTGCCAGCAGCCGGACAGGCCAGGGAAACACCATATATTTT.

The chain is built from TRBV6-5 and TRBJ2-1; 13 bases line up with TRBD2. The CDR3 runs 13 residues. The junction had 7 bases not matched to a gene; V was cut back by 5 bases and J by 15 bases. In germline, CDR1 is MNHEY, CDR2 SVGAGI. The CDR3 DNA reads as TGTGCCAGCAGTATGACTAGCGGGAGGACCCCGTTCTTC. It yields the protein CASSMTSGRTPFF.

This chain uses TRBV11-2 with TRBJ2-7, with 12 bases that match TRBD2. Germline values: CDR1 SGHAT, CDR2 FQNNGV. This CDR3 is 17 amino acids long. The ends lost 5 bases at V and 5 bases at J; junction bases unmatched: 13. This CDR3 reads CASSRTVQTSGGNEQYF. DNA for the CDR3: TGTGCCAGCAGCCGGACAGTCCAGACTAGCGGGGGTAACGAGCAGTACTTC.

The CDR3 sequence: CASSFSALGRVSGNTIYF. The DNA of the CDR3 is TGTGCCAGCAGCTTTTCCGCCTTGGGGAGGGTGTCTGGAAACACCATATATTTT. The J gene is TRBJ1-3, the V gene TRBV7-9; no clear D gene. Trimming removed 3 bases from V and 1 base from J, with 19 bases in between. Germline V CDR1 and CDR2: SEHNR, FQNEAQ (reference sequence). The CDR3 is 18 residues long.

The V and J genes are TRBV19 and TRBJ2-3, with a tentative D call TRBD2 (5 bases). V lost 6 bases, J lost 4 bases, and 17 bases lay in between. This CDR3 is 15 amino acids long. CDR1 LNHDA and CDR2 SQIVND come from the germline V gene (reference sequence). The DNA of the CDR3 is TGTGCCAGTAGCCAACTCTCTGCGGGCTCAGATACGCAGTATTTT. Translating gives CASSQLSAGSDTQYF.

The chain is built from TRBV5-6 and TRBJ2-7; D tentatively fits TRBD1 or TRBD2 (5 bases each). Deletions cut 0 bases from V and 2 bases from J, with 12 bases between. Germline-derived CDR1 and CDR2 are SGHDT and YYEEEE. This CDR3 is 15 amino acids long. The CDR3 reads CASSLAPGRAYEQYF. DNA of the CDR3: TGTGCCAGCAGCTTGGCTCCGGGACGGGCCTACGAGCAGTACTTC.

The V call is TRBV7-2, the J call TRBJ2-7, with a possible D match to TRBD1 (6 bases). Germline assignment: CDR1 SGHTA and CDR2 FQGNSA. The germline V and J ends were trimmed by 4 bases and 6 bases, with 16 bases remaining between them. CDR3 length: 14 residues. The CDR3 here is CASSSLGTSLEQYF. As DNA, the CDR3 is TGTGCCAGCAGCTCCCTCGGGACATCTCTCGAGCAGTACTTC.

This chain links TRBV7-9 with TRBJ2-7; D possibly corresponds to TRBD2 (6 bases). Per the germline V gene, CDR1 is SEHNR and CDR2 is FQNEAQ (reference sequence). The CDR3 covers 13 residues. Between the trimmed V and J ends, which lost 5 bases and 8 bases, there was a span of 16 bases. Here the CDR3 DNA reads TGTGCCAGCAGCGCCAGGCGCGGGGAGAAGCAGTACTTC. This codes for CASSARRGEKQYF.

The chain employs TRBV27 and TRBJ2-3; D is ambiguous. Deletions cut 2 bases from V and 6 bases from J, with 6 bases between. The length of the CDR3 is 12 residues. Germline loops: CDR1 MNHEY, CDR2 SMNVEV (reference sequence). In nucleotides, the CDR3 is TGTGCCAGCAGTTTAGGGTCGGATACGCAGTATTTT. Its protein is CASSLGSDTQYF.

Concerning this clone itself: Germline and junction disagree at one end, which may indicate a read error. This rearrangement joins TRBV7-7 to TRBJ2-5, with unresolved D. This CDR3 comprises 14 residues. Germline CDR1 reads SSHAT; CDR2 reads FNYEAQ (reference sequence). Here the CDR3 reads CASSPSPSVETQYF. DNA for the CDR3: TGTGCTAGCAGCCCTAGTCCATCGGTAGAGACCCAGTACTTC.

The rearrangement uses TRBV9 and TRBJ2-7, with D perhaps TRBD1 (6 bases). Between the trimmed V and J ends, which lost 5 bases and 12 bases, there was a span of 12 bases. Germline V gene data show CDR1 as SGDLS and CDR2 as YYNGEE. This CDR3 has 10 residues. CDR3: CASRARGRYF. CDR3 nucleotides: TGTGCCAGCAGGGCCAGGGGTCGGTACTTC.

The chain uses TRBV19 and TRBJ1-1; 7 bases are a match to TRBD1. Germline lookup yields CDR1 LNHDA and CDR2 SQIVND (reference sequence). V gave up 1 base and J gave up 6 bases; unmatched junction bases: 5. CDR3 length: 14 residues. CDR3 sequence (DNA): TGTGCCAGTAGTATAGCCCAGGGGGACGCTGAAGCTTTCTTT. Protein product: CASSIAQGDAEAFF.

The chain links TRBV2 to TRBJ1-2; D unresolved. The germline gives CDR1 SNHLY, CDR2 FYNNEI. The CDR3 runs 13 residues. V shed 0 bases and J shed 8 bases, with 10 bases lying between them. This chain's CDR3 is CASSEARLGGYTF. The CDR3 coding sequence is TGTGCCAGCAGTGAAGCGCGCCTGGGAGGCTACACCTTC.